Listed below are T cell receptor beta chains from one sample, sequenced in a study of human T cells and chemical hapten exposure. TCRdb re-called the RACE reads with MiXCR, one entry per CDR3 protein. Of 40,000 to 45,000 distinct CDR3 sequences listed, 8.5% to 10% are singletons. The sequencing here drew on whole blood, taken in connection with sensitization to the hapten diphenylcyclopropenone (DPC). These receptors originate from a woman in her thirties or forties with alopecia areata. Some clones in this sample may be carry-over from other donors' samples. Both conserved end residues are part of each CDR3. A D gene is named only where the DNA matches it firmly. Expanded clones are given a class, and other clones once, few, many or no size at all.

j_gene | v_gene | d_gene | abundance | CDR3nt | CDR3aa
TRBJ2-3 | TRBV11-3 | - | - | TGTGCCAGCAGTCGGGACACCACAGATACGCAGTATTTT | CASSRDTTDTQYF
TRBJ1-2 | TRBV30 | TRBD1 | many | TGTGCCTGGAACACTGACAGGGACTTCGGTGGCTACACCTTC | CAWNTDRDFGGYTF
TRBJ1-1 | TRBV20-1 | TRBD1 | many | TGCAGTGCTAGAATTCCAGGGGGGGGCAGGGTGGCTGAAGCTTTCTTT | CSARIPGGGRVAEAFF
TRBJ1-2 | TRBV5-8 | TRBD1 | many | TGTGCCAGCAGCCGGGGACAGAGATCCTATGGCTACACCTTC | CASSRGQRSYGYTF
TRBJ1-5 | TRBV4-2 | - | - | TGTGCCAGCAGCCAAGTTGCCCTCACAGTGGGCAATCAGCCCCAGCATTTT | CASSQVALTVGNQPQHF
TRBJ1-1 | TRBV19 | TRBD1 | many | TGTGCCAGTAGTATACCCGGCCAGGGGGCAGGGACTGAAGCTTTCTTT | CASSIPGQGAGTEAFF
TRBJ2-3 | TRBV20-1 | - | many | TGCAGTGCTGGGGGACACCTAAAGGCGACAGATACGCAGTATTTT | CSAGGHLKATDTQYF
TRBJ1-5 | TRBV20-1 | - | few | TGCAGTGCTGGGACCTTACAGGACTATCAGCCCCAGCATTTT | CSAGTLQDYQPQHF
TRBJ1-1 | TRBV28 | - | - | TGTGCCAGCAGTAAATCCCCAGGGTCCACTGAAGCTTTCTTT | CASSKSPGSTEAFF
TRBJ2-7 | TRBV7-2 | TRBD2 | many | TGTGCCAGCAGCCCCCGGACTAGCGGCCAGGGGGAGCAGTACTTC | CASSPRTSGQGEQYF
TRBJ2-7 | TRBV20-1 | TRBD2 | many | TGCAGTGTTTCGGCCCCGACTAGCGGGGACTCCTACGAGCAGTACTTC | CSVSAPTSGDSYEQYF
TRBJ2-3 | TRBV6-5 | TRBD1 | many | TGTGCCAGCAGAATCGAACAGGGGACAGATACGCAGTATTTT | CASRIEQGTDTQYF
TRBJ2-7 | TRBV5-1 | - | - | TGCGCCAGCAGCAGCGGCGGAGCCACCTACGAGCAGTACTTC | CASSSGGATYEQYF
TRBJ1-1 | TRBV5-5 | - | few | TGTGCCAGCAGCCCTGAATGGGGGGCGGCAGCTTTCTTT | CASSPEWGAAAFF
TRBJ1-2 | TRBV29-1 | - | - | TGCAGCGTTGAGCTGAACTATGGCTACACCTTC | CSVELNYGYTF
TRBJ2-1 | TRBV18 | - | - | TGTGCCAGCTCACCTCCGGGACGGGCCGGGGATGAGCAGTTCTTC | CASSPPGRAGDEQFF
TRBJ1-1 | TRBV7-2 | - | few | TGTGCCAGCAGCTTCCAGGGTTGGACTGAAGCTTTCTTT | CASSFQGWTEAFF
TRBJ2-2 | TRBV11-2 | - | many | TGTGCCAGCAGCTTAGTTCTGGAGAACACCGGGGAGCTGTTTTTT | CASSLVLENTGELFF
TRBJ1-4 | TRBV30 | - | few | TGTGCCTGTCGAGGAAGGTCTGCTAATGAAAAACTGTTTTTT | CACRGRSANEKLFF
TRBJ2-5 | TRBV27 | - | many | TGTGCCAGCAGACTCCGGGGGATCCAAGAGACCCAGTACTTC | CASRLRGIQETQYF
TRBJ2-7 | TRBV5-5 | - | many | TGTGCCAGCAGTGAAGCCCCTATTAGCTCCTACGAGCAGTACTTC | CASSEAPISSYEQYF
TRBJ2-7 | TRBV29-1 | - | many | TGCAGCGCTGCCGGCGGTAGCTCCTACGAGCAGTACTTC | CSAAGGSSYEQYF
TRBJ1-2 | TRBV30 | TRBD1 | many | TGTGCCTCTACAGGGGGCAGTGGCTACACCTTC | CASTGGSGYTF